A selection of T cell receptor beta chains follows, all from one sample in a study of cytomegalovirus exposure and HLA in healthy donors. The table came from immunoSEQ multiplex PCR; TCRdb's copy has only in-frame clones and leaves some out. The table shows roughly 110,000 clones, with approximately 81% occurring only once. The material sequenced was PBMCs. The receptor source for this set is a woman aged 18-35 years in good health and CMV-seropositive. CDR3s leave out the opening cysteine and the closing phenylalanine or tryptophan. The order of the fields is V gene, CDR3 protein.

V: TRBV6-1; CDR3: ASSDGLAGGYSEQF
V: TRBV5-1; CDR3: ASSTSGMNTEAF
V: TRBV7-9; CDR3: SSSPQGSEAF
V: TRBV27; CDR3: ASSLLAGVMYEQY
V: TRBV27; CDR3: ASSPGTGIDEQY
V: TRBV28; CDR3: ASSPQGTGYQPQH
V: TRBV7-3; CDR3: ASSFRGNGYT
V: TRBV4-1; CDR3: ASSHAGSELAKNIQY
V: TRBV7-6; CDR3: ASSVGTGNPEAF
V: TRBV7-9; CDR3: ASSLTGGAGNTIY
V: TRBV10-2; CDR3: ASRQGAHNEQF
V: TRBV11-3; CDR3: ASSLVGVWRGSFKETQY
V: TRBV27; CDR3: ASSLFLAGAGELF
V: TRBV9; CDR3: ASSVEGDTDTQY
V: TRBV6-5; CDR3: ASSWGGSTTREQY
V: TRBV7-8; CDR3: ASSLEVGQGARSNQPQH
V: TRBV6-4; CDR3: ASSGRQKETQY
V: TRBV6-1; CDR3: ASSEKGMSEKLF
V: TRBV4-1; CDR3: ASSQERQAYEQY
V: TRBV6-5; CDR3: ASSMTSGSYNEQF
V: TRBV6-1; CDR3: ASRGGVWDEQF
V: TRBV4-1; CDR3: ASSQELADYTAKNIQY
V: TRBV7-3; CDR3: ASSQGQGVDEQY
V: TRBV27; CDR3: ASSLGTGSYEQY
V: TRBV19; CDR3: ASSIFAGVSYEQY
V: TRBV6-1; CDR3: ASSEGGTEQETQY
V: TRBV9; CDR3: ASSKTSVETQY
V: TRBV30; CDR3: AWRETTGGYGYT
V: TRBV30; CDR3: AWIVGDRVSPEAF
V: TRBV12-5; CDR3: ASGLVAPWGLAGVDSYEQY
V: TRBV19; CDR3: ASEGSGANVLT
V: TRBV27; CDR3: ASSPNRGPYEQY
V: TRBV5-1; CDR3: ASSLGDRGRGETQY
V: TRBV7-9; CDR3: SSSSGDSEKLF
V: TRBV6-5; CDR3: ASSPAGSTEAF
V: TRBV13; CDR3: ASSFTGEVPYNEQF
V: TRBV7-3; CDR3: ASSLTREGGFEAF
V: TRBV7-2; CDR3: ASSLKSGIETQY
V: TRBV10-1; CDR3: ASSESGGKGIQY
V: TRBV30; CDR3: AWDTDRGRSQPQH
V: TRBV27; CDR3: ASSLSVVSSNIQY
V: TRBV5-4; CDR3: ASSLGGGETQY
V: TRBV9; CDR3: ASSVDRDGSYEQY
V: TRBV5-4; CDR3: ASSGPYRGGLNEQY
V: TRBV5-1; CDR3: ASSLSGIDEQY
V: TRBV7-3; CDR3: SSSRQGVDTEAF
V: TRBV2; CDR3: ASTLSGYEQY
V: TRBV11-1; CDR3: ASSEGAGSSYEQY
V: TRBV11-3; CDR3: ASSLDIRGTNSYEAF
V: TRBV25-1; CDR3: ASGTGGETQY
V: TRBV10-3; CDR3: AISDLAVYSYEQY
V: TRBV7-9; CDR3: ASSPVPGGEQY
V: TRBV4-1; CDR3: ASSHLTGSRTGELF
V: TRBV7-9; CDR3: ASSLARGLTEAF
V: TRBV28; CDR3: ASSTSGEGGPGELF
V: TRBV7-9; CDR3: ASSIGLSNYGYT
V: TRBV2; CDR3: ASSEAGHFNQPQH